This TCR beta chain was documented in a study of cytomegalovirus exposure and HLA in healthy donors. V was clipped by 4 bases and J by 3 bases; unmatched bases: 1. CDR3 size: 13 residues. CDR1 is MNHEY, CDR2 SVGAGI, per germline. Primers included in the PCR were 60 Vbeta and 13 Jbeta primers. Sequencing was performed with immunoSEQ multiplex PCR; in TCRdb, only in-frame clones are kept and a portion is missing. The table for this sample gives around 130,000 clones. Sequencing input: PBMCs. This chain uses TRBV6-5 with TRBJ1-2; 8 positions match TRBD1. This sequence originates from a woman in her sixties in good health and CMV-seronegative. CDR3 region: CASSLDRDYGYTF. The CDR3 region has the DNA TGTGCCAGCAGTTTGGACAGGGACTATGGCTACACCTTC.